The entry below gives a single T cell receptor (beta chain) sequence along with its context. Sequencing was performed with immunoSEQ multiplex PCR; in TCRdb, only in-frame clones are kept and a portion is missing. The sample contains around 30,000 clones, around four fifths of which appear only once. CDR3 length: 16 amino acids. Germline V gives CDR1 MNHEY, CDR2 SMNVEV (reference sequence). After removal of 1 base from V and 6 bases from J, the junction contained 9 bases not matched to a gene. This record belongs to a study of blood T cell repertoires in COVID-19. The V gene is TRBV27, the J gene TRBJ2-7, with 10 bases that match TRBD1. The source of this sequence is a woman aged 65 to 85 with active or convalescent COVID-19. Sequencing was performed on peripheral blood. The CDR3 sequence: CASSLYGTGVSFEQYF. The CDR3 DNA follows: TGTGCCAGCAGTTTATATGGGACAGGGGTCAGTTTCGAGCAGTACTTC.